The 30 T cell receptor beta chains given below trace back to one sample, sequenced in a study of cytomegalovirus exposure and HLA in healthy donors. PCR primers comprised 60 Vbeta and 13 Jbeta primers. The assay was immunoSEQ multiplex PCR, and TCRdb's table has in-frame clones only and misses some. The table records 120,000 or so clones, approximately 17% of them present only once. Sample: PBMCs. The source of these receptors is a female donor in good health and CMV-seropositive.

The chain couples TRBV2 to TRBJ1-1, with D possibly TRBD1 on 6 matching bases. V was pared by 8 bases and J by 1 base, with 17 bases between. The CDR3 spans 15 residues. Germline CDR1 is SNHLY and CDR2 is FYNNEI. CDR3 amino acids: CASDPDRRRNTEAFF. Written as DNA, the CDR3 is TGTGCCAGCGACCCCGACAGGAGGCGGAACACTGAAGCTTTCTTT.

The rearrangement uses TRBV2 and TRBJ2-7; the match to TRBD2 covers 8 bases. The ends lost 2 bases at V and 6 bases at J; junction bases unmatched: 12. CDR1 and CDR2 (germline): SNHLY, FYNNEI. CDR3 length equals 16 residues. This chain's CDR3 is CASSERGYGRASEQYF. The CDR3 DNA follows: TGTGCCAGCAGTGAAAGGGGGTACGGGAGGGCGTCCGAGCAGTACTTC.

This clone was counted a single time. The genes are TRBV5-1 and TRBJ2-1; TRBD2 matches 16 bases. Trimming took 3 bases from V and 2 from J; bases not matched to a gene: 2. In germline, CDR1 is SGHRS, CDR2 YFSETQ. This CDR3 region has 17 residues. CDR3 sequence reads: CASSWGLAGGTYNEQFF. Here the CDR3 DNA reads TGCGCCAGCAGCTGGGGACTAGCGGGGGGGACCTACAATGAGCAGTTCTTC.

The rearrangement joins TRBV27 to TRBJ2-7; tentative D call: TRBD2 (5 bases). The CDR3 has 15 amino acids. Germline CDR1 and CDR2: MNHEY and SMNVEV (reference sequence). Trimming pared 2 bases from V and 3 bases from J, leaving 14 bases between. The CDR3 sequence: CASSLGSSLLYEQYF. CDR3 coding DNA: TGTGCCAGCAGTTTAGGATCTAGCCTCCTCTACGAGCAGTACTTC.

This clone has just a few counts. DNA of the CDR3: TGTGCCAGTAGCGCCAGGGTTTTAGGTTATGGGACTAGCGTCTACGAGCAGTACTTC. It encodes CASSARVLGYGTSVYEQYF. The J gene is TRBJ2-7, the V gene TRBV19; 10 bases line up with TRBD2. The germline V gene has CDR1 LNHDA and CDR2 SQIVND (reference sequence). This CDR3 is 19 amino acids long. V gave up 6 bases and J gave up 3 bases; unmatched junction bases: 20.

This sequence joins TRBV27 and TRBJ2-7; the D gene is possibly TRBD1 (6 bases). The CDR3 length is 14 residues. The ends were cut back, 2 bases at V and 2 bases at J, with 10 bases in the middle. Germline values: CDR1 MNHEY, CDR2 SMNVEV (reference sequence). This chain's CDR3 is CASSLGQGTYEQYF. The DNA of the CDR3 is TGTGCCAGCAGTTTAGGGCAGGGGACCTACGAGCAGTACTTC.

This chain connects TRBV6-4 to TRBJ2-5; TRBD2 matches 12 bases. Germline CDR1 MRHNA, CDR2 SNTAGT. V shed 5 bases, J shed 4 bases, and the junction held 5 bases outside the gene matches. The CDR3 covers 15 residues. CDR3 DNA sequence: TGTGCCAGCAGTCCTAGCGGGGGGGCCGGAGAGACCCAGTACTTC. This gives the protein CASSPSGGAGETQYF.

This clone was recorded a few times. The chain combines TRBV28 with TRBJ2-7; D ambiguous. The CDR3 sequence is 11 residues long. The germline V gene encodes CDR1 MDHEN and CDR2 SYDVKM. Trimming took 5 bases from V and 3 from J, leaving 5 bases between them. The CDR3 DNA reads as TGTGCCAGCAGTCTCTACTACGAGCAGTACTTC. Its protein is CASSLYYEQYF.

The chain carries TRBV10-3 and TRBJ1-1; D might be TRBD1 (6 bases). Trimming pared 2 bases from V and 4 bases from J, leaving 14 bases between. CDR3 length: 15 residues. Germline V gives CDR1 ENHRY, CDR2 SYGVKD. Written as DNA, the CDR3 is TGTGCCATCAGTGAGAGCTCAGGGGAATTCACTGAAGCTTTCTTT. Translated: CAISESSGEFTEAFF.

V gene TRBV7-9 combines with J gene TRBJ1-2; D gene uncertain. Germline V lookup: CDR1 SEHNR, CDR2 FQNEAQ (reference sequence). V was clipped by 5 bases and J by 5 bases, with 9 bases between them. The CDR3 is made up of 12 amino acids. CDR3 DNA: TGTGCCAGCAGCATATTACAGTATGGCTACACCTTC. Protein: CASSILQYGYTF.

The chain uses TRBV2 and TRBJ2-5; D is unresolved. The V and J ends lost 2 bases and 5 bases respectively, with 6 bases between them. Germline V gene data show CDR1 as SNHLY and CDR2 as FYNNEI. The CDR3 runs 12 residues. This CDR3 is CASSEQSETQYF. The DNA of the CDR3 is TGTGCCAGCAGTGAACAGTCGGAGACCCAGTACTTC.

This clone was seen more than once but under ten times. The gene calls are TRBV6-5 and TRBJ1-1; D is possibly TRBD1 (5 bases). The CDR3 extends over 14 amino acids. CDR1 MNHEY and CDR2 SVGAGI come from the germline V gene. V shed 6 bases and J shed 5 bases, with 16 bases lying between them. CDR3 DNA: TGTGCCAGCAGATCCACGGCAGGGCGGACTGAAGCTTTCTTT. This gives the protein CASRSTAGRTEAFF.

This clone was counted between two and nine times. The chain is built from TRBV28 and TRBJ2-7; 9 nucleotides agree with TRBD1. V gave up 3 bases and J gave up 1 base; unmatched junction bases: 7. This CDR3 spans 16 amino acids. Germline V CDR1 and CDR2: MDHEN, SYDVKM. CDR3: CASSFWTGASSYEQYF. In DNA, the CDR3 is TGTGCCAGCAGTTTCTGGACAGGGGCCTCATCCTACGAGCAGTACTTC.

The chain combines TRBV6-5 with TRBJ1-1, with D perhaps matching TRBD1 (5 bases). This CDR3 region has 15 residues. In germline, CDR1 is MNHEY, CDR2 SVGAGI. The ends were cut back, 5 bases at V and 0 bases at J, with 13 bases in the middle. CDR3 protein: CASSGRDPLNTEAFF. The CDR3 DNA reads TGTGCCAGCAGTGGGAGGGACCCCCTGAACACTGAAGCTTTCTTT.

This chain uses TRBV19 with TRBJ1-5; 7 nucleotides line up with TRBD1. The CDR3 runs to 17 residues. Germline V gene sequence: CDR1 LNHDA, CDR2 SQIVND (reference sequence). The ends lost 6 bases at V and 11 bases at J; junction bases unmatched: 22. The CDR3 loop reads CASRNRRDSLPRWSQHF. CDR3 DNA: TGTGCCAGTAGAAATCGCCGGGACAGCCTACCCCGATGGTCCCAGCATTTT.

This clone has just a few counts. For the CDR3, the DNA is TGTGCCAGCAGTCCCCTCCACAACAGGGGCACTTCGTTTAACTATGGCTACACCTTC. Translated, it gives CASSPLHNRGTSFNYGYTF. The chain has TRBV2 and TRBJ1-2; 7 bases match TRBD1. The germline V gene has CDR1 SNHLY and CDR2 FYNNEI. Germline trimming cut 5 bases from V and 1 base from J; bases unmatched to any gene: 19. This CDR3 comprises 19 residues.

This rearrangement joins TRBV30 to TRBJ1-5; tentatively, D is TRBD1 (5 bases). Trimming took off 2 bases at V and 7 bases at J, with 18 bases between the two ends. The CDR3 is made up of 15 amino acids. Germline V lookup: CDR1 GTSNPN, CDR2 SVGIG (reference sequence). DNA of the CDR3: TGTGCCTGGAGTAAGGGGAGGGGCTCAGGGCAGCCCCAGCATTTT. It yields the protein CAWSKGRGSGQPQHF.

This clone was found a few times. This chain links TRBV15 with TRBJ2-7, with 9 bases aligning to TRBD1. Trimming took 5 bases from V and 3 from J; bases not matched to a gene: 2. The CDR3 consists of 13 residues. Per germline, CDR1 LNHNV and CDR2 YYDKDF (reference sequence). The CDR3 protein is CATSEGQGYEQYF. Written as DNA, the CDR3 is TGTGCCACCAGCGAGGGACAGGGCTACGAGCAGTACTTC.

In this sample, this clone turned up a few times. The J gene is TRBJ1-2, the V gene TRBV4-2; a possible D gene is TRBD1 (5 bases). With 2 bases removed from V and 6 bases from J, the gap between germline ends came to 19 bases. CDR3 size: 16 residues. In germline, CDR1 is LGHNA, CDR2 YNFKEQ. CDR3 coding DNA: TGTGCCAGCAGCCAATCGACAGCCCCTTTTAAGGATGGCTACACCTTC. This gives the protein CASSQSTAPFKDGYTF.

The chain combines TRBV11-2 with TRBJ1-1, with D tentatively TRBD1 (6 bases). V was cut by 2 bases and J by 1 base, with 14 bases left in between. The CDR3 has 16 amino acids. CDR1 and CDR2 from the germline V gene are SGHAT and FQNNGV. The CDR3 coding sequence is TGTGCCAGCAGCTTACAGGGGCCGTTTAGGAACACTGAAGCTTTCTTT. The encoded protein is CASSLQGPFRNTEAFF.

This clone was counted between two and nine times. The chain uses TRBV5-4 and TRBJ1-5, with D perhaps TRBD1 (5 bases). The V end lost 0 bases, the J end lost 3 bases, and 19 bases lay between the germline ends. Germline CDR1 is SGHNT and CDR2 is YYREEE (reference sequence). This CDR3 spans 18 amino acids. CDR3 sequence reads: CASSLDPPRQKINQPQHF. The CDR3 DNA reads TGTGCCAGCAGCTTGGACCCCCCCCGACAGAAAATCAATCAGCCCCAGCATTTT.

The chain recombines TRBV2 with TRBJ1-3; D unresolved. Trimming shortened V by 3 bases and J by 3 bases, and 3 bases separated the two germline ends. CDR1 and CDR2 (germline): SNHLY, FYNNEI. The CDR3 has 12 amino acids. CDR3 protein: CASSDSGNTIYF. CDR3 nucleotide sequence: TGTGCCAGCAGTGACAGTGGAAACACCATATATTTT.

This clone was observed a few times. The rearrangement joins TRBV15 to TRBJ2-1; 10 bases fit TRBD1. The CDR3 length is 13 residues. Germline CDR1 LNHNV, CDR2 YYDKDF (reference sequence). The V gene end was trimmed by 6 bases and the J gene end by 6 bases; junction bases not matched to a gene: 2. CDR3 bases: TGTGCCACCAGTGGGACAGGGGCCAATGAGCAGTTCTTC. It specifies CATSGTGANEQFF.

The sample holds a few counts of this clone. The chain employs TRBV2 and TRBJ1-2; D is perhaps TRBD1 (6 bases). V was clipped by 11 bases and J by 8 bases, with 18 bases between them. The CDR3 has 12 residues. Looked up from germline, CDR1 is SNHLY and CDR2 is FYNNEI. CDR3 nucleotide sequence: TGTGCCGGGGAATTAGGGGGATCCGGCTACACCTTC. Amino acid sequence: CAGELGGSGYTF.

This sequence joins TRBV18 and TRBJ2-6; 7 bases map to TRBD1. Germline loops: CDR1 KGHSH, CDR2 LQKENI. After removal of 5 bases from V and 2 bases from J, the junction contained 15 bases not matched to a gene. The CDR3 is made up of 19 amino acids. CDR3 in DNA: TGTGCCAGCTCATCGGGACCGGGGACAGCGCTAGCTGGGGCCAACGTCCTGACTTTC. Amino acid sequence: CASSSGPGTALAGANVLTF.

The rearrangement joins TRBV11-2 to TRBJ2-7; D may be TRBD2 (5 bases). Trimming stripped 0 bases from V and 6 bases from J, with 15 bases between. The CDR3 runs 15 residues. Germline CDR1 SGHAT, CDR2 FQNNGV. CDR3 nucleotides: TGTGCCAGCAGCTTAGATCCGGACTGGGTGGGCGAGCAGTACTTC. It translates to CASSLDPDWVGEQYF.

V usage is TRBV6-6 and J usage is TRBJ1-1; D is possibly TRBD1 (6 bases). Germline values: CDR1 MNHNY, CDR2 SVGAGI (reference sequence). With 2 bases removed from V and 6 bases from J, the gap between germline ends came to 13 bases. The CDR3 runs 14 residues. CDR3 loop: CASSYPGHLAEAFF. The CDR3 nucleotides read TGTGCCAGCAGTTACCCGGGACACTTAGCTGAAGCTTTCTTT.

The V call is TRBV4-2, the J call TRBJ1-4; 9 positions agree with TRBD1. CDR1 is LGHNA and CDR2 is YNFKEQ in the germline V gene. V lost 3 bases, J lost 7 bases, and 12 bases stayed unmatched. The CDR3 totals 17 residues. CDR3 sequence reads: CASSQRDRATGGEKLFF. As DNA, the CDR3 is TGTGCCAGCAGCCAGCGGGACAGGGCGACCGGCGGTGAAAAACTGTTTTTT.

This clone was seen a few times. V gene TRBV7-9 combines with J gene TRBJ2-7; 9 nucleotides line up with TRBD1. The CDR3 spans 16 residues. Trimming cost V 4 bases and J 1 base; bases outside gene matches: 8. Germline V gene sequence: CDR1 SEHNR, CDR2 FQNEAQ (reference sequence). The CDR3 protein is CASSSPSGQGSYEQYF. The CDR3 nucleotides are TGTGCCAGCAGCTCCCCTTCGGGACAGGGATCCTACGAGCAGTACTTC.

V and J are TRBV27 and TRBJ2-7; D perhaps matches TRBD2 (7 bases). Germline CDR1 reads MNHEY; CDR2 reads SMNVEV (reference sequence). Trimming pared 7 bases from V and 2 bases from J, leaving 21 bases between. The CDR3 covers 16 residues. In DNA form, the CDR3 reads TGTGCCAGCACCTTACCATGGGAGGGGGATGCCTACGAGCAGTACTTC. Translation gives CASTLPWEGDAYEQYF.